The entry that follows covers one TCR beta chain sequence. The data derive from a study of shared clonotypes between healthy human individuals. Germline loops: CDR1 LNHDA, CDR2 SQIVND (reference sequence). V gave up 7 bases and J gave up 10 bases; unmatched junction bases: 13. CDR3 size: 15 residues. An assay was performed, and its level was deep. Data came from immunoSEQ multiplex PCR; TCRdb stores just in-frame clones and leaves some out. The sample has about 2.3 million clones, approximately 93% seen once. The TCR sequence derives from a man younger than 35 in good health. Some clones in this sample may be carry-over from other donors' samples. V and J are TRBV19 and TRBJ2-1; 10 nucleotides align to TRBD2. What was sequenced was naive CD4+ T cells from PBMCs. Subset denoted: CD45RA+ positively selected. The CDR3 bases are TGTGCCAGTACCCCGACCGGGACTAGCGCCTGGGAGCAGTTCTTC. Amino acid sequence: CASTPTGTSAWEQFF.